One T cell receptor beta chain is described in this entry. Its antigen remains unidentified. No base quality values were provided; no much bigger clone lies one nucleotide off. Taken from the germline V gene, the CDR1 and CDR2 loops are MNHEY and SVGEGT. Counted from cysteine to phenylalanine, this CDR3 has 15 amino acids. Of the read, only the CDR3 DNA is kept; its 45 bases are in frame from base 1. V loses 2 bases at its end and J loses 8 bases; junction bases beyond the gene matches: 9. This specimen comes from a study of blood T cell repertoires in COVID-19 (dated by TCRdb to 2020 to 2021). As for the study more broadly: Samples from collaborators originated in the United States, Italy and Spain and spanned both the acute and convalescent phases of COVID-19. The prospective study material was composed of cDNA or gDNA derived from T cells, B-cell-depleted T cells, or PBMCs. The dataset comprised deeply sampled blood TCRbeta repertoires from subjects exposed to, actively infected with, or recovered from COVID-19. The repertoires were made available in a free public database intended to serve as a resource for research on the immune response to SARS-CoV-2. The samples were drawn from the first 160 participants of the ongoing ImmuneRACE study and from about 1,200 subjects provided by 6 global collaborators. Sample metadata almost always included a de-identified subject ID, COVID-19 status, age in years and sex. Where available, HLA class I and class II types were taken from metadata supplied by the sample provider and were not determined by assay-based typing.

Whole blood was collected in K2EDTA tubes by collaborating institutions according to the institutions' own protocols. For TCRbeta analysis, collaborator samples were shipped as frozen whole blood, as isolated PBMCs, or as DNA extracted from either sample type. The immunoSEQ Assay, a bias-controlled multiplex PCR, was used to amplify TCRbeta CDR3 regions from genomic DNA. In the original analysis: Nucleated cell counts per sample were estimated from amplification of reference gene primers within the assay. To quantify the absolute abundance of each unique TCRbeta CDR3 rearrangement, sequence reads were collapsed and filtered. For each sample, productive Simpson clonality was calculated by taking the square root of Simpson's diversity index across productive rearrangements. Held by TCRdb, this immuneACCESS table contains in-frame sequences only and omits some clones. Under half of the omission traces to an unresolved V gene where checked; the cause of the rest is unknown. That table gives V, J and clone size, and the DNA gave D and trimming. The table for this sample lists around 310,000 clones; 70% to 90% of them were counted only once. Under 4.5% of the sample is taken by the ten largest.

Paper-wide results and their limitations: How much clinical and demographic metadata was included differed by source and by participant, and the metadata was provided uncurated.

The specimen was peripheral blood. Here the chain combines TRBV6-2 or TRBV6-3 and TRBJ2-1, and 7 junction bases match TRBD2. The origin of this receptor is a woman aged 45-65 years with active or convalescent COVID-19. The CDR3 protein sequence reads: CASSYGGRAFDEQFF. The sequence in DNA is TGTGCCAGCAGTTACGGAGGGAGGGCGTTCGATGAGCAGTTCTTC.